This T cell receptor beta chain was retrieved from a study of cytomegalovirus exposure and HLA in healthy donors. Vbeta (60) and Jbeta (13) primers were used in the PCR. Profiled with immunoSEQ multiplex PCR; TCRdb holds only in-frame clones, not every one. The sample has 95,000 or so clones; 81% are singletons. On this clone itself: The sample contains more than one DNA sequence encoding this CDR3.

The sequence was obtained from a woman in her sixties or seventies in good health and CMV-seropositive. Sequencing was carried out using PBMCs.

CDR3 residues: CASSLPGGIYEQYF. CDR3 bases: TGTGCCAGCAGCTTGCCGGGGGGCATCTACGAGCAGTACTTC. The chain couples TRBV5-4 to TRBJ2-7; D perhaps matches TRBD2 (7 bases). The germline gives CDR1 SGHNT, CDR2 YYREEE (reference sequence). The CDR3 has 14 amino acids. V was cut by 1 base and J by 3 bases, with 11 bases left in between.